This TCR beta chain appears in the sequencing data of a study of T-cell memory formation after mild COVID-19. Study outcomes and limitations: Mainly in CM and EM were contracting CD4+ clones; CD8+ were in EMRA.

Trimming cost V 5 bases and J 8 bases; bases outside gene matches: 5. This CDR3 contains 13 residues. Sample barcodes and UMIs were carried by the TCR alpha and TCR beta cDNA libraries that 5'RACE generated with constant-segment primers. TCRdb redid the calling of the 5' RACE reads with MiXCR, one entry per CDR3 protein. This sample has hundreds of thousands of distinct CDR3 sequences, with more than 15% found just once. This clonotype was recorded at least ten times. Antigen unknown. This clonotype was sampled from a man aged 18 to 35 who had mild COVID-19 (a few samples of this study predate the infection). Cell type and time point are not known. What was sequenced was PBMCs or a T cell subset sorted from them (not recorded which). The rearrangement links TRBV12-3 or TRBV12-4 to TRBJ1-4; 7 nucleotides agree with TRBD1. CDR3 sequence (DNA): TGTGCCAGCAGTGACAGGGTAAAGGAAAAACTGTTTTTT. This gives the protein CASSDRVKEKLFF.